These 23 T cell receptor delta chains originate from one sample sequenced in a study of gammadelta T cells in human blood. TCRdb re-called clones from the RT-PCR reads using CATT. The sample lists under 950 delta-chain clones; 40% to 60% were seen once. Sequencing was done on a sample of Vgamma9Vdelta2 gamma-delta T cells from cord blood. The source is a newborn.

This clone is large (0.1 to 1%). The chain employs TRDV2 and TRDJ3; TRDD3 agrees at 8 bases. This CDR3 has 17 residues. V dropped 2 bases and J dropped 0; count of bases not matched to a gene: 2. Germline CDR1 is GEAIGNYY and CDR2 is EKD. This chain's CDR3 is CACDSTGGSWDTRQMFF. As DNA, the CDR3 is TGTGCCTGTGACAGTACTGGGGGCTCCTGGGACACCCGACAGATGTTTTTC.

This clone was observed a few times. This may be a read error, as it is one base from a much larger clone. V is TRDV2 and J is TRDJ3; 13 positions match TRDD3. V lost 3 bases and J lost 1; bases outside the gene matches: 17. The germline CDR1 and CDR2 sequences are GEAIGNYY and EKD. CDR3 length: 23 amino acids. CDR3 nucleotide sequence: TGTGCCTGTGACCAGAGATTCGTACTGGGGGATACGGTTCATTCCTGGGACACCCGACAGATGTTTTTC. Translating it yields CACDQRFVLGDTVHSWDTRQMFF.

This clone is labeled as medium-sized. This chain joins TRDV2 and TRDJ3, with 8 bases aligning to TRDD3. This CDR3 is 18 amino acids long. Looked up from germline, CDR1 is GEAIGNYY and CDR2 is EKD. Trimming removed 0 bases from V and 0 bases from J; junction bases left unmatched: 3. The CDR3 region is CACDTGDTSSWDTRQMFF. The DNA of the CDR3 is TGTGCCTGTGACACCGGGGATACCAGCTCCTGGGACACCCGACAGATGTTTTTC.

On this clone: This likely came from a read error, as a far larger clone is one base away. This sample also contains other DNA sequences that code for the same CDR3. This chain joins TRDV2 and TRDJ3; 13 positions match TRDD3. The length of the CDR3 is 24 residues. The germline gives CDR1 GEAIGNYY, CDR2 EKD. The CDR3 loop reads CACDPKNVLGDTIRSSWDTRQMFF. The CDR3 nucleotides are TGTGCCTGTGACCCTAAAAATGTACTGGGGGATACGATTCGGAGCTCCTGGGACACCCGCCAGATGTTTTTC.

As concerns this clone: A far larger clone is just one base off, so this is likely a read error. The chain has TRDV2 and TRDJ3; 12 bases fit TRDD3. The CDR3 length is 21 residues. Germline loops: CDR1 GEAIGNYY, CDR2 EKD. The CDR3 region is CACDKRTGGYQSSWNTRQMFF. As DNA, the CDR3 is TGTGCCTGTGACAAACGTACTGGGGGATACCAAAGCTCCTGGAACACCCGACAGATGTTTTTC.

This clone is classed as medium-sized. The chain links TRDV2 to TRDJ3; the match to TRDD3 covers 11 bases. Germline V gene data show CDR1 as GEAIGNYY and CDR2 as EKD. The V and J ends lost 0 bases and 0 bases, in that order; junction bases with no gene match: 3. The CDR3 has 19 amino acids. The CDR3 sequence: CACDTWGIRSSWDTRQMFF. Written as DNA, the CDR3 is TGTGCCTGTGACACCTGGGGGATACGCAGCTCCTGGGACACCCGACAGATGTTTTTC.

This clone is labeled large. The chain employs TRDV2 and TRDJ1, with 8 bases lining up with TRDD3. This CDR3 has 19 amino acids. CDR1 and CDR2 from the germline V gene are GEAIGNYY and EKD. V lost 4 bases, J lost 1 base, and 19 bases stayed unmatched. CDR3 nucleotides: TGTGCCTGTGAGGAGGTCTCTGGGGGACTAACTCCGGCCACCGATAAACTCATCTTT. This encodes CACEEVSGGLTPATDKLIF.

A single count supports this clone. The chain couples TRDV2 to TRDJ1, with TRDD3 matching 7 bases. Germline-derived CDR1 and CDR2 are GEAIGNYY and EKD. The V segment lost 2 bases and the J segment 1 base; nucleotides outside the gene matches: 6. CDR3 length equals 15 residues. For the CDR3, the DNA is TGTGCCTGTGACAAAGTGGATACGTGCACCGATAAACTCATCTTT. Translating it yields CACDKVDTCTDKLIF.

With respect to this clone: A read error may explain this, as a much larger clone is one base away. This chain connects TRDV2 to TRDJ2, with 12 bases identical to TRDD3. The germline CDR1 and CDR2 sequences are GEAIGNYY and EKD. Trimming at V came to 2 bases and at J to 9 bases, leaving 3 bases not matched to a gene. The CDR3 extends over 14 amino acids. The CDR3 loop reads CACDILGDTTQLFF. The CDR3 nucleotides read TGTGCCTGTGACATACTGGGGGATACAACACAACTCTTCTTT.

A note on this clone: A far larger clone is one base from this, pointing to a likely read error. The genes are TRDV2 and TRDJ3, with 11 bases aligning to TRDD3. The CDR3 runs 20 residues. CDR1 GEAIGNYY and CDR2 EKD come from the germline V gene. CDR3 amino acids: CACDTVGDTLSSWDTQQMFF. DNA of the CDR3: TGTGCCTGTGACACTGTGGGGGATACGCTAAGCTCCTGGGACACCCAACAGATGTTTTTC.

A remark on this clone: A read error is the likely source, as a far larger clone sits one nucleotide away. The chain links TRDV2 to TRDJ2; TRDD3 agrees at 9 bases. After removal of 3 bases from V and 7 bases from J, the junction contained 2 bases not matched to a gene. Germline CDR1 GEAIGNYY, CDR2 EKD. This CDR3 comprises 13 residues. CDR3 sequence reads: CACDYWGKAQLFF. The DNA for the CDR3 is TGTGCCTGTGACTACTGGGGGAAAGCACAACTCTTCTTT.

In the case of this clone: This is likely an artifact of a read error, given a far larger clone one base away. The same CDR3 is also encoded by other DNA sequences in this sample. This chain connects TRDV2 to TRDJ3, with D possibly matching TRDD3 (5 bases). The CDR3 covers 17 residues. Trimming pared 1 base from V and 1 base from J, leaving 10 bases between. Germline CDR1 reads GEAIGNYY; CDR2 reads EKD. DNA of the CDR3: TGTGCCTGTGACACGGGATTCCGATCCTGGGACACCCGACAGATGTTTTTC. Its translation is CACDTGFRSWDTRQMFF.

As regards this clone: This is likely an artifact of a read error, given a far larger clone one base away. The chain is built from TRDV2 and TRDJ3; 9 bases are a match to TRDD3. Per the germline V gene, CDR1 is GEAIGNYY and CDR2 is EKD. The CDR3 runs to 20 residues. CDR3 loop: CACDTGWGDTSSWDTRQVFF. CDR3 nucleotide sequence: TGTGCCTGTGACACCGGTTGGGGGGATACTAGCTCCTGGGACACCCGACAGGTGTTTTTC.

Only a few counts were recorded for this clone. A read error is the likely source, as a far larger clone sits one nucleotide away. The V call is TRDV2, the J call TRDJ1, with TRDD3 matching 7 bases. This CDR3 has 16 amino acids. The junction had 11 bases not matched to a gene; V was cut back by 1 base and J by 4 bases. Germline assignment: CDR1 GEAIGNYY and CDR2 EKD. Here the CDR3 DNA reads TGTGCCTGTGACACTGGTAGCTGGGGGGCAGACGATAAACTCATCTTT. Translating it yields CACDTGSWGADDKLIF.

This rearrangement joins TRAV38-2/DV8 to TRDJ1, with 8 bases fitting TRDD3. Unmatched junction bases numbered 11, after V lost 4 bases and J lost 0 bases. This CDR3 region has 17 residues. The germline V gene has CDR1 TSESDYY and CDR2 QEAYKQQN. CDR3 nucleotides: TGTGCTTATAGGGGTTATGTACTGGGGGCTCACACCGATAAACTCATCTTT. Translating gives CAYRGYVLGAHTDKLIF.

With regard to this clone: A far larger clone is just one base off, so this is likely a read error. The chain carries TRDV2 and TRDJ2, with D unresolved. Trimming shortened V by 0 bases and J by 1 base, and 17 bases separated the two germline ends. CDR3 size: 18 residues. The germline V gene has CDR1 GEAIGNYY and CDR2 EKD. The CDR3 region is CACDTVLRSPYLTAQLFF. Here the CDR3 DNA reads TGTGCCTGTGACACCGTACTGAGGTCCCCGTATTTGACAGCACAACTCTTCTTT.

This clone qualifies as large (0.1 to 1%). This same CDR3 is encoded by further DNA sequences in the sample. The V call is TRDV2, the J call TRDJ3; D is ambiguous. Germline CDR1 and CDR2: GEAIGNYY and EKD. This CDR3 region has 16 residues. V lost 1 base and J 0 bases, leaving 6 bases between the germline ends. In nucleotides, the CDR3 is TGTGCCTGTGACACACGCCTCTCCTGGGACACCCGACAGATGTTTTTC. This sequence encodes CACDTRLSWDTRQMFF.

About this clone: The TCRdb record carries a much larger clone's protein, which differs from this DNA's translation at residue 6; a read error is the likely cause, and the protein listed here is the DNA translation. The chain links TRDV2 to TRDJ1; D unresolved. This CDR3 has 14 residues. The germline CDR1 and CDR2 sequences are GEAIGNYY and EKD. The V and J ends lost 2 bases and 2 bases respectively, with 11 bases between them. The DNA for the CDR3 is TGTGCCTGTGACAGGGTATACCCGACCGATAAACTCATCTTT. Translating gives CACDRVYPTDKLIF.

Turning to this clone: The likely explanation is a read error, given a far larger clone one base away. This sample includes further DNA sequences coding for the same CDR3. J is TRDJ3 and V is TRDV2; TRDD3 agrees at 8 bases. Per germline, CDR1 GEAIGNYY and CDR2 EKD. The CDR3 has 18 amino acids. This CDR3 is CACDSLGGSSWDTRQMFF. CDR3 coding DNA: TGCGCCTGTGACTCACTGGGGGGAAGCTCCTGGGACACCCGACAGATGTTTTTC.

Comments on this clone: A single base is all that separates this from a far larger clone, so a read error is likely. The gene calls are TRDV2 and TRDJ3; TRDD3 agrees at 11 bases. The CDR3 consists of 23 residues. Germline V gene sequence: CDR1 GEAIGNYY, CDR2 EKD. V shed 3 bases, J shed 1 base, and the junction held 19 bases outside the gene matches. The CDR3 DNA sequence: TGTGCCTGTGACCAGAGATTCGTACTGGGGGATATGGTTCTTTCCTGGGACACCCGACAGATGTTTTTC. This sequence encodes CACDQRFVLGDMVLSWDTRQMFF.

A note on this clone: A far larger clone is one base from this, pointing to a likely read error. The V gene is TRDV2, the J gene TRDJ1; TRDD3 agrees at 9 bases. CDR1 GEAIGNYY and CDR2 EKD come from the germline V gene. With V trimmed by 2 bases and J by 0 bases, 30 bases remained unmatched. The CDR3 sequence is 24 residues long. The CDR3 loop reads CACDKGGLGGTTGGLPSHTDKLIF. The CDR3 DNA sequence: TGTGCCTGTGACAAGGGTGGTCTCGGAGGAACTACTGGGGGACTCCCCTCGCACACCGATAAACTCATCTTT.

Points on this clone: A far larger clone is a single base away, which makes a read error likely. The chain links TRDV2 to TRDJ2, with D possibly matching TRDD3 (5 bases). V shed 0 bases and J shed 0 bases, with 13 bases lying between them. Germline V gene data show CDR1 as GEAIGNYY and CDR2 as EKD. The CDR3 spans 17 residues. This CDR3 reads CACDTSRGPPLTAQLFF. CDR3 bases: TGTGCCTGTGACACCTCACGGGGGCCTCCTTTGACAGCACAACTCTTCTTT.

Sample share makes this clone large. J is TRDJ3 and V is TRDV2, with 9 bases that match TRDD3. Per the germline V gene, CDR1 is GEAIGNYY and CDR2 is EKD. Trimming at V came to 0 bases and at J to 0 bases, leaving 11 bases not matched to a gene. This CDR3 region has 21 residues. The CDR3 nucleotides are TGTGCCTGTGACACCTTAAGTGGGGGATATTTCAGCTCCTGGGACACCCGACAGATGTTTTTC. This translates into CACDTLSGGYFSSWDTRQMFF.